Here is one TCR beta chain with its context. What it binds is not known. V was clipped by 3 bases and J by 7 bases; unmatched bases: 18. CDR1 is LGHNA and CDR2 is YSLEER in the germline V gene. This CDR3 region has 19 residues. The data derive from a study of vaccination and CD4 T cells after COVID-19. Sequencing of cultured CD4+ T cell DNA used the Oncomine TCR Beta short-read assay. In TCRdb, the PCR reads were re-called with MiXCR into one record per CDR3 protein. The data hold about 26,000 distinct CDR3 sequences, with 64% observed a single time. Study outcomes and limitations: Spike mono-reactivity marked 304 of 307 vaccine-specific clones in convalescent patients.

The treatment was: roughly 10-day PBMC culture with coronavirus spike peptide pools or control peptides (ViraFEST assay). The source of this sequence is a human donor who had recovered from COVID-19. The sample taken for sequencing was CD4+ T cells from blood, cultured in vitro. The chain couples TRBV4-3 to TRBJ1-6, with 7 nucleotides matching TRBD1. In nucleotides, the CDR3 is TGCGCCAGCAGCCACGAACTGCACCCACGGGGGACAGCGAATTCACCCCTCCACTTT. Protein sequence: CASSHELHPRGTANSPLHF.